Below are 16 T cell receptor beta chains sequenced from a single sample in a study of T cell responses to AZD1222 COVID-19 vaccine. TCRdb's table, derived via immunoSEQ multiplex PCR, lists solely in-frame clones and lacks some. Here the sample spans around 100,000 clones, more than 65% being singletons. Source: peripheral blood, taken on day 0 of AZD1222 vaccination. Receptors were obtained from an adult in good health.

J is TRBJ2-3 and V is TRBV7-3, with D unresolved. V was trimmed by 1 base and J by 1 base, leaving 3 bases between them. The CDR3 is made up of 13 amino acids. The V gene's germline CDR1 is SGHTA and CDR2 FQGTGA. The CDR3 DNA sequence: TGTGCCAGCAGCTTAAGCGGCACAGATACGCAGTATTTT. Encoded protein: CASSLSGTDTQYF.

The chain has TRBV27 and TRBJ2-7; possibly TRBD1 for D (6 bases). There are 14 residues in the CDR3. Trimming stripped 4 bases from V and 5 bases from J, with 15 bases between. Germline CDR1 MNHEY, CDR2 SMNVEV (reference sequence). Here the CDR3 DNA reads TGTGCCAGCAGTTCGCCGGGACAACCGAACGAGCAGTACTTC. Encoded protein: CASSSPGQPNEQYF.

This clone was seen a handful of times. V usage is TRBV10-3 and J usage is TRBJ1-1; 7 bases agree with TRBD1. The CDR3 extends over 13 amino acids. Losses at the gene ends were 10 bases for V and 0 bases for J; bases not matched to a gene: 5. Germline V CDR1 and CDR2: ENHRY, SYGVKD. The CDR3 nucleotides read TGTGCCAGCACCGGGACAGTGAACACTGAAGCTTTCTTT. This gives the protein CASTGTVNTEAFF.

The chain combines TRBV19 with TRBJ1-1, with 10 bases that match TRBD1. From germline, CDR1 is LNHDA and CDR2 SQIVND (reference sequence). The CDR3 runs to 15 residues. J lost 9 bases, V lost 4 bases, and 11 bases had no gene match. CDR3 nucleotide sequence: TGTGCCAGTAGTAAGGGACAGGGGATCGGAGCACAAGCTTTCTTT. Translated, it gives CASSKGQGIGAQAFF.

The chain carries TRBV6-5 and TRBJ2-1, with D uncertain. Trimming removed 3 bases at V and 6 bases at J, with 3 bases between. The CDR3 has 11 residues. The germline V gene encodes CDR1 MNHEY and CDR2 SVGAGI. This CDR3 is CASSYFNEQFF. The DNA for the CDR3 is TGTGCCAGCAGTTATTTCAATGAGCAGTTCTTC.

The chain couples TRBV5-1 to TRBJ2-7; D remains unclear. The CDR3 is 15 amino acids. Trimming removed 4 bases at V and 2 bases at J, with 16 bases between. CDR1 is SGHRS and CDR2 is YFSETQ in the germline V gene. CDR3 DNA sequence: TGCGCCAGCAGCGCCCTAAACGGGTTAGCCTACGAGCAGTACTTC. Residues: CASSALNGLAYEQYF. The whole variable domain, remainder taken from reference TRBV5-1 and TRBJ2-7, is KAGVTQTPRYLIKTRGQQVTLSCSPISGHRSVSWYQQTPGQGLQFLFEYFSETQRNKGNFPGRFSGRQFSNSRSEMNVSTLELGDSALYLCASSALNGLAYEQYFGPGTRLTVT.

This clone was seen only once. The CDR3 coding sequence is TGCAGTGGTAACAGGGGCTCTACAATTGAGCAGTTCTTC. Protein product: CSGNRGSTIEQFF. The rearrangement joins TRBV29-1 to TRBJ2-1; 7 bases line up with TRBD1. The CDR3 extends over 13 amino acids. Germline V gene data show CDR1 as SQVTM and CDR2 as ANQGSEA.

The chain employs TRBV19 and TRBJ1-1; 7 bases fit TRBD1. The CDR3 is 13 residues long. Germline trimming cut 6 bases from V and 1 base from J; bases unmatched to any gene: 2. CDR1 is LNHDA, CDR2 SQIVND, per germline (reference sequence). The CDR3 spells CASRRQGNTEAFF. The CDR3 bases are TGTGCCAGTAGGCGACAGGGGAACACTGAAGCTTTCTTT.

The table lists this clone with a count of one. The chain combines TRBV7-2 with TRBJ2-4; TRBD1 aligns across 7 bases. The CDR3 is made up of 14 amino acids. The V segment lost 5 bases and the J segment 6 bases; nucleotides outside the gene matches: 7. Germline V CDR1 and CDR2: SGHTA, FQGNSA. CDR3 nucleotides: TGTGCCAGCAGCCTTACAGGGGTAGGAAACATTCAGTACTTC. Translating gives CASSLTGVGNIQYF. The whole variable domain, remainder taken from reference TRBV7-2 and TRBJ2-4, is GAGVSQSPSNKVTEKGKDVELRCDPISGHTALYWYRQSLGQGLEFLIYFQGNSAPDKSGLPSDRFSAERTGGSVSTLTIQRTQQEDSAVYLCASSLTGVGNIQYFGAGTRLSVL.

The chain couples TRBV28 to TRBJ1-5; perhaps TRBD1 as D (6 bases). The germline V gene has CDR1 MDHEN and CDR2 SYDVKM. This CDR3 is built from 14 residues. The V gene lost 5 bases and the J gene lost 2 bases, with 10 bases spanning the gap. The CDR3 sequence: CASSRGYGNQPQHF. DNA of the CDR3: TGTGCCAGCAGTAGGGGGTATGGCAATCAGCCCCAGCATTTT.

The chain is built from TRBV19 and TRBJ1-1; 7 bases align to TRBD1. Losses at the gene ends were 9 bases for V and 5 bases for J; bases not matched to a gene: 18. The CDR3 spans 16 residues. Germline V gene lookup returns CDR1 LNHDA and CDR2 SQIVND (reference sequence). As DNA, the CDR3 is TGTGCCAGAGACGCAATTTCGGGACAGTCGAAGACTGAAGCTTTCTTT. It is translated as CARDAISGQSKTEAFF.

This rearrangement joins TRBV18 to TRBJ2-5; D is uncertain. The CDR3 length is 14 residues. Trimming took 0 bases from V and 2 from J, leaving 7 bases between them. Per germline, CDR1 KGHSH and CDR2 LQKENI. CDR3 loop: CASSPPSQQETQYF. The CDR3 coding sequence is TGTGCCAGCTCACCACCGTCACAGCAAGAGACCCAGTACTTC.

The V and J genes are TRBV19 and TRBJ1-4; possible D gene TRBD1, 5 bases. Germline CDR1 LNHDA, CDR2 SQIVND (reference sequence). The CDR3 is made up of 15 amino acids. V lost 6 bases, J lost 1 base, and 12 bases lay in between. CDR3 region: CASSPWDGTNEKLFF. CDR3 in DNA: TGTGCCAGTAGCCCCTGGGACGGAACTAATGAAAAACTGTTTTTT.

This rearrangement joins TRBV14 to TRBJ1-2; D might be TRBD1 (5 bases). V was pared by 4 bases and J by 8 bases, with 14 bases between. Per the germline V gene, CDR1 is SGHDN and CDR2 is FVKESK. CDR3 length equals 13 residues. The CDR3 DNA reads TGTGCCAGCAGCCGCGGGTTCGGGGACGGCTACACCTTC. Amino acids: CASSRGFGDGYTF.

J is TRBJ1-4 and V is TRBV19; D gene ambiguous. V was clipped by 3 bases and J by 8 bases, with 13 bases between them. Germline assignment: CDR1 LNHDA and CDR2 SQIVND (reference sequence). The length of the CDR3 is 14 residues. As DNA, the CDR3 is TGTGCCAGTAGTATCGGAGGGATACGAGAAAAACTGTTTTTT. Protein sequence: CASSIGGIREKLFF.

The V and J genes are TRBV5-1 and TRBJ2-1; the match to TRBD2 covers 14 bases. The V and J ends lost 1 base and 6 bases, in that order; junction bases with no gene match: 3. The CDR3 is 16 residues long. The germline CDR1 and CDR2 sequences are SGHRS and YFSETQ. CDR3 sequence reads: CASSLPGLAGVNEQFF. The CDR3 nucleotides read TGCGCCAGCAGCTTGCCGGGACTAGCGGGGGTCAATGAGCAGTTCTTC.